The 4 T cell receptor beta chains below come from one sample, sequenced in a study of identical twins. TCRdb passed the 5' RACE reads through MiXCR, listing each CDR3 protein once. The data hold about 530,000 distinct CDR3 sequences, with approximately 20% observed a single time. These data also formed part of another study, on yellow fever vaccine responses in identical twins.

Sequencing input: CD4+ T cells sorted from blood. The source of these receptors is a woman between 18 and 30 years old in good health.

This clonotype has only a few counts. The chain joins TRBV12-3 or TRBV12-4 to TRBJ2-1; perhaps TRBD1 as D (5 bases). The ends were cut back, 6 bases at V and 2 bases at J, with 17 bases in the middle. The CDR3 is 16 residues long. CDR3 protein: CASRPRGAEPYNEQFF. The CDR3 coding sequence is TGTGCCAGCAGGCCCCGTGGGGCGGAGCCCTACAATGAGCAGTTCTTC.

The chain combines TRBV11-1 with TRBJ2-6, with TRBD1 matching over 10 bases. CDR3 length: 18 amino acids. Per germline, CDR1 SGHAT and CDR2 FQDESV (reference sequence). Trimming removed 1 base from V and 0 bases from J; junction bases left unmatched: 3. CDR3 region: CASSLGDRGSSGANVLTF. DNA of the CDR3: TGTGCCAGCAGCTTAGGGGACAGGGGAAGCTCTGGGGCCAACGTCCTGACTTTC.

The chain couples TRBV5-1 to TRBJ1-4; 8 bases fit TRBD1. V was clipped by 3 bases and J by 8 bases; unmatched bases: 6. The germline V gene encodes CDR1 SGHRS and CDR2 YFSETQ. The CDR3 contains 14 residues. CDR3 bases: TGCGCCAGCAGCTCTTCAGGGGGCCGGGAAAAACTGTTTTTT. Translated, it gives CASSSSGGREKLFF.

The J gene is TRBJ2-4, the V gene TRBV5-6; 7 bases map to TRBD2. The J segment lost 5 bases and the V segment lost 4 bases, leaving 9 bases of the junction unmatched. The germline V gene encodes CDR1 SGHDT and CDR2 YYEEEE. This CDR3 has 15 residues. CDR3 sequence (DNA): TGTGCCAGCAGCCTGGGCGGGGGACCCCAAAACATTCAGTACTTC. This sequence encodes CASSLGGGPQNIQYF.